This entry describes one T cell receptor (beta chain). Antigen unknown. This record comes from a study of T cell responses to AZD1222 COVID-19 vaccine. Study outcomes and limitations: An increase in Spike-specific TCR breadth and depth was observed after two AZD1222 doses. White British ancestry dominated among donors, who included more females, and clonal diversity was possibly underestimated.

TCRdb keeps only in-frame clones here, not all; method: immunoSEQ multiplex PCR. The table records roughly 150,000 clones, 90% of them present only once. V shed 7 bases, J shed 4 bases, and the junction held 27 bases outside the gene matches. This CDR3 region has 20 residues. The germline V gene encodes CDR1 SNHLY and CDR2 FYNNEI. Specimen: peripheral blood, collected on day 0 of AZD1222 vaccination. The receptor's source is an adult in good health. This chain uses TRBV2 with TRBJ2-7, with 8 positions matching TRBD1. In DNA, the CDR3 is TGTGCCAGCAATTTCGGACAGGGAGGATACCCGGACCGGAGAAGATACGAGCAGTACTTC. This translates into CASNFGQGGYPDRRRYEQYF.